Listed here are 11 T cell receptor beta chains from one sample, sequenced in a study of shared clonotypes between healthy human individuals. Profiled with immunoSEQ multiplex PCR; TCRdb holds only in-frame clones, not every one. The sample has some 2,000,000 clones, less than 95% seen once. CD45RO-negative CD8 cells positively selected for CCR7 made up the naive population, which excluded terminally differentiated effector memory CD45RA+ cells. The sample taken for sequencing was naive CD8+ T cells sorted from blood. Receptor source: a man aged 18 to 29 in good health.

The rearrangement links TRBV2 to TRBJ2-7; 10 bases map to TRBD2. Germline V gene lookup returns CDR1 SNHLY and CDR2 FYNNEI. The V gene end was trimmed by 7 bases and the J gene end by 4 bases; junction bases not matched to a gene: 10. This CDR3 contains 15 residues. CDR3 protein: CASIEGVAGGYEQYF. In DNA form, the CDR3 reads TGTGCCAGCATCGAGGGGGTAGCGGGAGGTTACGAGCAGTACTTC.

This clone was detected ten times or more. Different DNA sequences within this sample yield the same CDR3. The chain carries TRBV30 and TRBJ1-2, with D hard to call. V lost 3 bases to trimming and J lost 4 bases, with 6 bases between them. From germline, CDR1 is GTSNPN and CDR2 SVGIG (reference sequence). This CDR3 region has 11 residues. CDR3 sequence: CAWSPGYGYTF. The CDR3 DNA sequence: TGTGCCTGGAGCCCCGGCTATGGCTACACCTTC.

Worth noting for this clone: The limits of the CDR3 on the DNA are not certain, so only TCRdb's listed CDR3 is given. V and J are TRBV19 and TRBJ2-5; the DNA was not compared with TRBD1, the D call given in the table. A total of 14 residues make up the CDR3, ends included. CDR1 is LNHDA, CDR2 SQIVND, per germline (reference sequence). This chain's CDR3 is CASSVAGGLETQYF.

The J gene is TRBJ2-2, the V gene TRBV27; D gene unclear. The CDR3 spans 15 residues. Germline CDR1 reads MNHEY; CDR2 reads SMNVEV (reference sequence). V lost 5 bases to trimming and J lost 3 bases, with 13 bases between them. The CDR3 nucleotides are TGTGCCAGCAGTCCCCCGGGCTACCACACCGGGGAGCTGTTTTTT. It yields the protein CASSPPGYHTGELFF.

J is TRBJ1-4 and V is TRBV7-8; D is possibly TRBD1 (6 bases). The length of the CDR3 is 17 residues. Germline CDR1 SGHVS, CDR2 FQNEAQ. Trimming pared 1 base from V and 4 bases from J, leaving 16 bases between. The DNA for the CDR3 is TGTGCCAGCAGCTTAGATTGGGGGGGGCTCAGTAATGAAAAACTGTTTTTT. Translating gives CASSLDWGGLSNEKLFF. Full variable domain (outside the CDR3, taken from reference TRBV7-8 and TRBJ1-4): GAGVSQSPRYKVAKRGQDVALRCDPISGHVSLFWYQQALGQGPEFLTYFQNEAQLDKSGLPSDRFFAERPEGSVSTLKIQRTQQEDSAVYLCASSLDWGGLSNEKLFFGSGTQLSVL.

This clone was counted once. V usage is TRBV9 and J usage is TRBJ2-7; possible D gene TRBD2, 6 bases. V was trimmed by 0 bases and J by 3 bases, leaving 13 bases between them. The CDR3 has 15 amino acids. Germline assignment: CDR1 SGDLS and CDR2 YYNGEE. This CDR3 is CASSVGGDPLYEQYF. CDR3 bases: TGTGCCAGCAGCGTAGGCGGGGACCCCCTCTACGAGCAGTACTTC. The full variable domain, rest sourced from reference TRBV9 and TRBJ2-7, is DSGVTQTPKHLITATGQRVTLRCSPRSGDLSVYWYQQSLDQGLQFLIQYYNGEERAKGNILERFSAQQFPDLHSELNLSSLELGDSALYFCASSVGGDPLYEQYFGPGTRLTVT.

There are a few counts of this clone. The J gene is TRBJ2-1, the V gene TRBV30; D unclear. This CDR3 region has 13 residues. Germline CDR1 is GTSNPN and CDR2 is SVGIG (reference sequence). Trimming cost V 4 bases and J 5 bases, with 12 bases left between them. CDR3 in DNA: TGTGCCTGGAAGGCTAGACTTCACAATGAGCAGTTCTTC. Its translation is CAWKARLHNEQFF.

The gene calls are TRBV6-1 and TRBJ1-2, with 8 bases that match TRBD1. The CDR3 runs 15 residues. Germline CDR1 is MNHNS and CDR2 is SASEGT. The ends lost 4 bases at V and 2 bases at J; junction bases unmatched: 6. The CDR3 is CASSAIGQGNYGYTF. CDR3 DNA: TGTGCCAGCAGTGCTATAGGACAGGGCAACTATGGCTACACCTTC.

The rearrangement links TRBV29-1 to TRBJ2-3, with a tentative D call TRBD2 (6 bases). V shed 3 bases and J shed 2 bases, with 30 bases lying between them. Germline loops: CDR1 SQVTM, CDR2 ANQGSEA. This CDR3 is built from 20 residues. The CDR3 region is CSVDSPYIVREARSTDTQYF. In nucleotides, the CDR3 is TGCAGCGTTGATTCCCCATATATTGTCAGGGAGGCTAGGTCCACAGATACGCAGTATTTT.

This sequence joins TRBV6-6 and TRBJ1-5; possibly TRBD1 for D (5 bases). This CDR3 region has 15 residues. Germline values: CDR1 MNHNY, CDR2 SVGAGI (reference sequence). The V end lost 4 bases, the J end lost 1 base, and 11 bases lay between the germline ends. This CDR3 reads CASSFQGTSNQPQHF. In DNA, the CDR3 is TGTGCCAGCAGTTTTCAGGGTACCAGCAATCAGCCCCAGCATTTT.

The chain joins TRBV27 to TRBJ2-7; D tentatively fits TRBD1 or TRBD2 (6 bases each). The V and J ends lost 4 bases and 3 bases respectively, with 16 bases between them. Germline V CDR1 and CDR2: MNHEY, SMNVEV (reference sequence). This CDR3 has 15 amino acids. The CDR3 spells CASSSIGGRNYEQYF. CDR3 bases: TGTGCCAGCAGTTCCATAGGGGGGCGGAACTACGAGCAGTACTTC.